The T cell receptor (beta chain) under discussion was sequenced for a study of CD8+ T cells in alopecia areata (dated 2018 in TCRdb). Context from the whole study: The treated patients, all with moderate-to-severe alopecia areata, were enrolled in an open-label pilot trial of oral tofacitinib given at 5 to 10 mg twice daily. Tofacitinib was administered for 6 to 18 months, and 6 months of follow-up off drug were then conducted to assess delayed response and recurrence. In treated patients, disease severity was measured using the SALT score, which gives the percentage of scalp surface area affected. To study T cell clonal expansion in alopecia areata, the researchers applied high-throughput TCRbeta sequencing to both the C3H/HeJ mouse model and human patients. On the human side, TCRbeta sequencing was run on scalp tissue and on sorted CD4+ and CD8+ peripheral blood T cells from healthy controls and from alopecia areata patients with either patchy or totalis/universalis disease. Biopsies were taken from tofacitinib-treated patients at baseline and again at 4 and 24 weeks into treatment, and several of those patients also had a later scalp biopsy. Clonality in the scalp was compared among normal scalp (n=4), patchy alopecia areata scalp (n=8), and alopecia totalis/universalis scalp (n=8). The RNA source kit depended on sample type: the PAXgene miRNA kit for fixed scalp, the miRNeasy kit for PBMCs, and the RNeasy kit for mouse skin. immunoSEQ multiplex PCR using 35 Vbeta forward primers and 13 Jbeta reverse primers was used to amplify TCRbeta CDR3 regions.

Overall study results and their limits: Many expanded lesional clones were found to persist in scalp and blood during tofacitinib treatment, and relapse after treatment cessation may be partly explained by this persistence. Scalp clonality and the number of expanded CD8+ clones among the top 100 scalp clones were significantly decreased by tofacitinib. Unlike mouse skin, where gammadelta T cells dominate, normal human skin contains resident alphabeta T cells that get sequenced too, which complicates analysis of the scalp TCR repertoire. TCR sequences shared between patients were less clear than in mice, possibly partly because of HLA diversity in the patient population. Because the treated cohort was small and had just a single nonresponder, larger studies are needed to establish links between baseline CD8+ expansion and response. Lesional scalp, especially in alopecia totalis/universalis, showed higher clonality and more expanded CD8+ clones than normal scalp, suggesting antigenic drive.

This clone was seen a single time. Its target antigen remains unknown. Per-base qualities were not stored, and no clone one base away is much larger. The library came from the immunoSEQ multiplex PCR assay. To provide template for TCR sequencing, every sample had RNA extracted and reverse transcribed into cDNA. SuperScript III was used to make first-strand cDNA, primed with a 2:1 mix of oligo-dT and random hexamers. Amplification bias was assessed with a synthetic immune receptor repertoire, and residual bias was removed computationally. The study's own analysis went as follows. Raw reads were preprocessed to remove errors, and CDR3 was defined according to IMGT conventions as the region from the conserved cysteine to phenylalanine. Clonality was computed as 1 minus the Shannon entropy, with the entropy normalized by log2 of the number of productive unique TCRs. Whether each scalp clone was CD4 or CD8 was inferred by checking scalp TCRbeta sequences against the CD4 and CD8 repertoires from sorted blood. The table comes from immuneACCESS by way of TCRdb, which keeps in-frame sequences with V and J called. Part of the clones is missing from these tables; in studies checked, under half for an unresolved V gene and the rest for unknown reasons. D and trimming come from the DNA, and the V and J calls and clone size come from that table. The table for this sample lists about 210,000 clones; about three fifths of them were counted only once. The ten largest clonotypes hold 1.6% of the sample.

The label giving this sample's time point can be read as: about 4 weeks on oral tofacitinib. Explained via the paper, the treatment or condition label denotes: oral pan-JAK inhibitor, 5-10 mg twice daily. From alopecia areata patients, peripheral blood was collected along with lesional scalp punch biopsies. PBMCs were isolated by density centrifugation and stained for CD3, CD4 and CD8, after which CD4+ and CD8+ T cells were sorted on a FACSAria. The CDR3, cysteine through phenylalanine, is 15 amino acids long. Only the CDR3 region is kept as DNA, spanning 45 bases read in frame from base 1. In the germline V gene, CDR1 corresponds to LGHNA and CDR2 to YNFKEQ. V loses 0 bases, J loses 3 bases, and the germline ends lie 9 bases apart.

This TCR was recovered from a human donor with alopecia areata. The input for sequencing was CD4+ T cells sorted from blood, taken at week 4, from a patient treated with tofacitinib. Here the chain combines TRBV4-2 and TRBJ1-5; the D gene remains uncertain. The bases are TGTGCCAGCAGCCAAGATGGGAAGACCAATCAGCCCCAGCATTTT. This encodes CASSQDGKTNQPQHF.